A single sample is the source of the 5 T cell receptor beta chains below, sequenced in a study of T cell changes during pregnancy in multiple sclerosis. Clones were read by immunoSEQ multiplex PCR, and TCRdb kept only the in-frame ones, dropping some. The table lists about 70,000 clones, around 94% of them singletons. The material sequenced was peripheral blood, taken in the third trimester of pregnancy. Receptors were obtained from a female donor with multiple sclerosis, enrolled in a pregnancy study.

The chain is built from TRBV29-1 and TRBJ1-3, with 8 bases identical to TRBD1. V shed 7 bases, J shed 4 bases, and the junction held 6 bases outside the gene matches. Germline V gene lookup returns CDR1 SQVTM and CDR2 ANQGSEA. The CDR3 has 13 residues. The CDR3 sequence: CSAMTGVGNTIYF. CDR3 DNA sequence: TGCAGCGCCATGACAGGGGTCGGAAACACCATATATTTT. Combining the CDR3 with reference TRBV29-1 and TRBJ1-3 gives the whole variable domain SAVISQKPSRDICQRGTSLTIQCQVDSQVTMMFWYRQQPGQSLTLIATANQGSEATYESGFVIDKFPISRPNLTFSTLTVSNMSPEDSSIYLCSAMTGVGNTIYFGEGSWLTVV.

A single count supports this clone. The rearrangement uses TRBV25-1 and TRBJ1-5; maybe TRBD1 (5 bases). V shed 1 base and J shed 0 bases, with 13 bases lying between them. Germline loops: CDR1 MGHDK, CDR2 SYGVNS. There are 17 residues in the CDR3. In DNA, the CDR3 is TGTGCCAGCAGTGAATCGACAGCCCAATATAGCAATCAGCCCCAGCATTTT. As protein: CASSESTAQYSNQPQHF.

The V call is TRBV4-2, the J call TRBJ2-7; D might be TRBD2 (6 bases). Trimming pared 1 base from V and 6 bases from J, leaving 13 bases between. Germline assignment: CDR1 LGHNA and CDR2 YNFKEQ. The CDR3 extends over 14 amino acids. Here the CDR3 DNA reads TGTGCCAGCAGCCAAGGGAGGGATTGGTCCGAGCAGTACTTC. It yields the protein CASSQGRDWSEQYF.

This rearrangement joins TRBV5-5 to TRBJ1-1, with D possibly matching TRBD1 (6 bases). The germline gives CDR1 SGHKS, CDR2 YYEKEE (reference sequence). The CDR3 extends over 12 amino acids. V dropped 3 bases and J dropped 6 bases, with 9 bases sitting between them. This chain's CDR3 is CASSSGQPEAFF. CDR3 bases: TGTGCCAGCAGCTCCGGACAGCCTGAAGCTTTCTTT.

The chain combines TRBV7-2 with TRBJ1-4; TRBD1 aligns across 7 bases. This CDR3 region has 15 residues. The germline V gene encodes CDR1 SGHTA and CDR2 FQGNSA. V lost 6 bases to trimming and J lost 2 bases; unmatched junction nucleotides: 6. The CDR3 DNA is TGTGCCAGCAGACCGACAGGGCGGACTAATGAAAAACTGTTTTTT. It translates to CASRPTGRTNEKLFF.